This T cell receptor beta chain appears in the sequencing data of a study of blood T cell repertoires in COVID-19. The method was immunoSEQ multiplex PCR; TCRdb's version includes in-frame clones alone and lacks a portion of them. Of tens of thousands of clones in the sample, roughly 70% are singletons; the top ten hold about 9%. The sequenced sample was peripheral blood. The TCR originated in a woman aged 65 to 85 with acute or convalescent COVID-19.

This CDR3 reads CASSPTDRESYGYTF. DNA of the CDR3: TGTGCCAGCAGTCCGACCGACAGGGAAAGCTATGGCTACACCTTC. V and J are TRBV28 and TRBJ1-2; 7 bases line up with TRBD1. There are 15 residues in the CDR3. Germline V gene data show CDR1 as MDHEN and CDR2 as SYDVKM. Trimming cost V 5 bases and J 4 bases; bases outside gene matches: 10.